Listed here are 19 T cell receptor beta chains from one sample, sequenced in a study of T cell changes during pregnancy in multiple sclerosis. The assay was immunoSEQ multiplex PCR, and TCRdb's table has in-frame clones only and misses some. The data show 50,000 to 65,000 clones, about 93% seen once. The sequenced sample was CD8+ T cells from peripheral blood mononuclear cells, obtained in the second trimester of pregnancy. The origin of the receptors is a female donor with multiple sclerosis, enrolled in a pregnancy study.

This sequence joins TRBV7-2 and TRBJ2-1, with D tentatively TRBD2 (5 bases). V was shortened by 1 base and J by 7 bases, with 17 bases between the two germline ends. Germline V CDR1 and CDR2: SGHTA, FQGNSA. The CDR3 is 16 amino acids. The CDR3 nucleotides read TGTGCCAGCAGCTTAGTCGTCGAAGCGGACGGGAATGAGCAGTTCTTC. It codes for CASSLVVEADGNEQFF.

CDR3 amino acids: CASSGLSTSNEQYF. The CDR3 DNA reads as TGTGCCAGTAGCGGACTCAGTACTTCCAACGAGCAGTACTTC. The chain carries TRBV19 and TRBJ2-7; D is possibly TRBD2 (5 bases). V lost 6 bases, J lost 5 bases, and 17 bases lay in between. The germline gives CDR1 LNHDA, CDR2 SQIVND (reference sequence). The CDR3 sequence is 14 residues long.

V gene TRBV27 combines with J gene TRBJ2-3, with 12 bases identical to TRBD2. CDR3 length: 16 residues. Germline CDR1 reads MNHEY; CDR2 reads SMNVEV (reference sequence). Trimming at V came to 5 bases and at J to 5 bases, leaving 8 bases not matched to a gene. CDR3 in amino acids: CASSTRLAGVVDTQYF. For the CDR3, the DNA is TGTGCCAGCAGTACCCGACTAGCGGGAGTGGTAGATACGCAGTATTTT.

CDR3 sequence (DNA): TGTGCCAGCAGCTTAGGAGGCAGGGGTGAGGGGAATGAGCAGTTCTTC. Translated: CASSLGGRGEGNEQFF. This chain joins TRBV7-9 and TRBJ2-1, with D perhaps matching TRBD1 (6 bases). The CDR3 runs 16 residues. Germline assignment: CDR1 SEHNR and CDR2 FQNEAQ (reference sequence). Trimming cost V 1 base and J 7 bases, with 17 bases left between them.

The chain links TRBV7-6 to TRBJ1-5; D gene ambiguous. Per germline, CDR1 SGHVS and CDR2 FNYEAQ. V lost 2 bases to trimming and J lost 4 bases, with 12 bases between them. The CDR3 spans 15 residues. The CDR3 bases are TGTGCCAGCAGCTTATCGAGCGGCGGTAATCAGCCCCAGCATTTT. Translated, it gives CASSLSSGGNQPQHF.

This clone occurred a few times. This sequence joins TRBV5-4 and TRBJ1-1; a weak D match, TRBD1 (6 bases). The CDR3 spans 12 residues. With 6 bases removed from V and 5 bases from J, the gap between germline ends came to 11 bases. The germline CDR1 and CDR2 sequences are SGHNT and YYREEE (reference sequence). The CDR3 coding sequence is TGTGCCAGCAAGGGGCAGGGGACTGAAGCTTTCTTT. This translates into CASKGQGTEAFF. Full variable domain (outside the CDR3, taken from reference TRBV5-4 and TRBJ1-1): ETGVTQSPTHLIKTRGQQVTLRCSSQSGHNTVSWYQQALGQGPQFIFQYYREEENGRGNFPPRFSGLQFPNYSSELNVNALELDDSALYLCASKGQGTEAFFGQGTRLTVV.

The chain joins TRBV28 to TRBJ2-7; D remains unclear. CDR1 is MDHEN and CDR2 is SYDVKM in the germline V gene. The germline V and J ends were trimmed by 6 bases and 3 bases, with 15 bases remaining between them. CDR3 length: 14 amino acids. Here the CDR3 DNA reads TGTGCCAGCAGGGCTCTGGCGGAACACTACGAGCAGTACTTC. As protein: CASRALAEHYEQYF.

This CDR3 reads CASSVAGSGSPLHF. CDR3 bases: TGTGCCAGCAGCGTAGCTGGGTCGGGTTCACCCCTCCACTTT. This chain joins TRBV9 and TRBJ1-6; D ambiguous. Germline CDR1 SGDLS, CDR2 YYNGEE. This CDR3 is 14 amino acids long. With 0 bases removed from V and 9 bases from J, the gap between germline ends came to 10 bases.

The genes are TRBV28 and TRBJ1-5; D perhaps matches TRBD1 (5 bases). The CDR3 is 15 amino acids. V shed 3 bases and J shed 0 bases, with 9 bases lying between them. Germline CDR1 is MDHEN and CDR2 is SYDVKM. The CDR3 bases are TGTGCCAGCAGTTTTGACAGTTCTAGCAATCAGCCCCAGCATTTT. As protein: CASSFDSSSNQPQHF.

The rearrangement links TRBV9 to TRBJ1-1; possibly TRBD1 for D (5 bases). The germline V gene encodes CDR1 SGDLS and CDR2 YYNGEE. Deletions cut 2 bases from V and 1 base from J, with 9 bases between. The CDR3 runs to 14 residues. CDR3 in DNA: TGTGCCAGCAGCGTGGAGGGGACGAACACTGAAGCTTTCTTT. It is translated as CASSVEGTNTEAFF.

The rearrangement uses TRBV6-6 and TRBJ2-5, with D possibly TRBD1 on 5 matching bases. The CDR3 contains 14 residues. V was shortened by 4 bases and J by 5 bases, with 14 bases between the two germline ends. Looked up from germline, CDR1 is MNHNY and CDR2 is SVGAGI (reference sequence). In DNA, the CDR3 is TGTGCCAGCAGTTCACACTCAGGGATGGAGACCCAGTACTTC. Translation gives CASSSHSGMETQYF.

This chain links TRBV5-1 with TRBJ2-7; 7 bases fit TRBD1. V lost 4 bases, J lost 1 base, and 8 bases stayed unmatched. The CDR3 runs to 15 residues. Germline V gene lookup returns CDR1 SGHRS and CDR2 YFSETQ. The CDR3 nucleotides read TGCGCCAGCAGCCCGCGCCGACAGGGTTCCTACGAGCAGTACTTC. It codes for CASSPRRQGSYEQYF.

J is TRBJ2-7 and V is TRBV28, with 10 nucleotides matching TRBD2. The CDR3 covers 14 residues. V lost 7 bases, J lost 3 bases, and 6 bases stayed unmatched. In germline, CDR1 is MDHEN, CDR2 SYDVKM. The CDR3 sequence: CASTASGRIYEQYF. CDR3 DNA sequence: TGTGCCAGCACCGCTAGCGGGAGAATCTACGAGCAGTACTTC.

With respect to this clone: The sample holds other DNA sequences that translate to the same CDR3. This chain joins TRBV19 and TRBJ2-1; 8 positions agree with TRBD2. Germline lookup yields CDR1 LNHDA and CDR2 SQIVND (reference sequence). With 1 base clipped from V and 1 base from J, the junction kept 0 bases outside the gene matches. This CDR3 has 15 residues. CDR3 sequence (DNA): TGTGCCAGTAGTATAGCGGGAGGGTCCTACAATGAGCAGTTCTTC. This sequence encodes CASSIAGGSYNEQFF.

This chain uses TRBV9 with TRBJ2-7; D call uncertain. This CDR3 comprises 14 residues. Germline assignment: CDR1 SGDLS and CDR2 YYNGEE. Trimming took off 0 bases at V and 4 bases at J, with 11 bases between the two ends. The CDR3, as DNA: TGTGCCAGCAGCGTAGGCGCAGGTTGGTACGAGCAGTACTTC. The encoded protein is CASSVGAGWYEQYF.

This chain joins TRBV4-1 and TRBJ2-5, with TRBD1 as a possible D gene (5 bases). CDR1 is MGHRA and CDR2 is YSYEKL in the germline V gene. Trimming took off 0 bases at V and 2 bases at J, with 7 bases between the two ends. The CDR3 is 14 amino acids. The CDR3, as DNA: TGCGCCAGCAGCCAAGAAGGGGCTCAAGAGACCCAGTACTTC. Translating it yields CASSQEGAQETQYF.

The V call is TRBV19, the J call TRBJ1-1, with D possibly being TRBD1 (6 bases). This CDR3 region has 14 residues. Germline loops: CDR1 LNHDA, CDR2 SQIVND (reference sequence). Trimming removed 6 bases from V and 2 bases from J, with 13 bases in between. The CDR3 protein is CASSPGGANTEAFF. Written as DNA, the CDR3 is TGTGCCAGTAGCCCCGGGGGGGCTAACACTGAAGCTTTCTTT.

This clone showed up just once. The chain has TRBV7-9 and TRBJ2-1; possible D gene TRBD1, 6 bases. The V end lost 5 bases, the J end lost 6 bases, and 8 bases lay between the germline ends. The CDR3 length is 12 residues. In germline, CDR1 is SEHNR, CDR2 FQNEAQ (reference sequence). The chain's CDR3 is CASSEGGNEQFF. DNA for the CDR3: TGTGCCAGCAGCGAAGGGGGCAATGAGCAGTTCTTC.

The chain links TRBV10-3 to TRBJ2-1; 12 nucleotides line up with TRBD2. V shed 4 bases, J shed 4 bases, and the junction held 2 bases outside the gene matches. CDR1 is ENHRY, CDR2 SYGVKD, per germline. CDR3 length: 15 amino acids. This CDR3 is CAISGLAGEYNEQFF. The CDR3, as DNA: TGTGCCATCAGTGGACTAGCGGGGGAGTACAATGAGCAGTTCTTC.